A selection of T cell receptor beta chains follows, all from one sample in a study of blood T cell repertoires in COVID-19. Generated by immunoSEQ multiplex PCR, the TCRdb table keeps only in-frame clones and is missing some. The sample carries around 90,000 clones, around 92% recorded once. Sequences were obtained from peripheral blood. Receptors originate from an older woman with active COVID-19. The CDR3 runs from the conserved cysteine through the conserved F or W. D genes are given only for firm matches. Part of the rows lack a size; the others show once, few, many or a class for expanded clones.

V: TRBV2; J: TRBJ1-1; size: NA; length: 15; D: NA; DNA: TGTGCCAGCAGCCCTCAAGGGGCAGGGAACACTGAAGCTTTCTTT; CDR3: CASSPQGAGNTEAFF
V: TRBV24-1; J: TRBJ1-1; size: NA; length: 14; D: NA; DNA: TGTGCCACCAGTGATCCAGCCGGCGGCGCTGAAGCTTTCTTT; CDR3: CATSDPAGGAEAFF
V: TRBV30; J: TRBJ1-5; size: once; length: 14; D: TRBD1; DNA: TGTGCCTGGAGTGGGGGGACAGGCAATCAGCCCCAGCATTTT; CDR3: CAWSGGTGNQPQHF
V: TRBV29-1; J: TRBJ1-1; size: few; length: 14; D: NA; DNA: TGCAGCGTTGGGCAGTCCAACCCCAACACTGAAGCTTTCTTT; CDR3: CSVGQSNPNTEAFF
V: TRBV2; J: TRBJ1-1; size: NA; length: 13; D: NA; DNA: TGTGCCAGCAGTGTAACAGGGCGCACTGAAGCTTTCTTT; CDR3: CASSVTGRTEAFF
V: TRBV9; J: TRBJ2-5; size: NA; length: 13; D: NA; DNA: TGTGCCAGCAGCGTATCACAGCAAGAGACCCAGTACTTC; CDR3: CASSVSQQETQYF
V: TRBV5-1; J: TRBJ2-3; size: NA; length: 16; D: TRBD1; DNA: TGCGCCAGCAGCGCCAGGACAGGGGACGTCACAGATACGCAGTATTTT; CDR3: CASSARTGDVTDTQYF
V: TRBV28; J: TRBJ2-3; size: NA; length: 12; D: NA; DNA: TGTGCCAGCAGTTCGACATCCAATACGCAGTATTTT; CDR3: CASSSTSNTQYF
V: TRBV9; J: TRBJ2-1; size: NA; length: 18; D: TRBD2; DNA: TGTGCCAGCAGCATGTCCCCTCAGCGGGGGAGCTCCTACAATGAGCAGTTCTTC; CDR3: CASSMSPQRGSSYNEQFF
V: TRBV5-1; J: TRBJ2-3; size: NA; length: 15; D: TRBD1; DNA: TGCGCCAGCAGCCGGGGGGACAGGGACGCAGATACGCAGTATTTT; CDR3: CASSRGDRDADTQYF
V: TRBV18; J: TRBJ2-1; size: NA; length: 16; D: TRBD1; DNA: TGTGCCAGCTCACCACTGAAATCCGGGACAGGGAATGAGCAGTTCTTC; CDR3: CASSPLKSGTGNEQFF
V: TRBV3-1/TRBV3-2; J: TRBJ2-1; size: NA; length: 16; D: TRBD2; DNA: TGTGCCAGCAGCCAAGCAGTTAGCGGGACTTACAATGAGCAGTTCTTC; CDR3: CASSQAVSGTYNEQFF
V: TRBV2; J: TRBJ1-6; size: NA; length: 13; D: NA; DNA: TGTGCCAGCAGTGAGGAGGTACGAGCGACCCTCCACTTT; CDR3: CASSEEVRATLHF
V: TRBV19; J: TRBJ2-2; size: NA; length: 16; D: TRBD1; DNA: TGTGCCAGTAGTATAGGGGACAGGGTAGTGACCGGGGAGCTGTTTTTT; CDR3: CASSIGDRVVTGELFF
V: TRBV7-6; J: TRBJ2-6; size: once; length: 19; D: TRBD2; DNA: TGTGCCAGCAGCCAAACGACACTAGCGGGAGTAGCTGGGGCCAACGTCCTGACTTTC; CDR3: CASSQTTLAGVAGANVLTF
V: TRBV28; J: TRBJ2-5; size: NA; length: 11; D: NA; DNA: TGTGCCAGCAGACTCCAAGAGACCCAGTACTTC; CDR3: CASRLQETQYF
V: TRBV3-1/TRBV3-2; J: TRBJ1-4; size: once; length: 15; D: NA; DNA: TGTGCCAGCAGCCAAGAGGGGCAGAATAATGAAAAACTGTTTTTT; CDR3: CASSQEGQNNEKLFF
V: TRBV28; J: TRBJ2-5; size: NA; length: 18; D: TRBD2; DNA: TGTGCCAGCAGTTTTTTACGATCAGCGGGAGAAATGGTAGAGACCCAGTACTTC; CDR3: CASSFLRSAGEMVETQYF
V: TRBV10-3; J: TRBJ2-5; size: NA; length: 14; D: NA; DNA: TGTGCCATCGGTTCAAGGGGGGGAAGCGAGACCCAGTACTTC; CDR3: CAIGSRGGSETQYF
V: TRBV11-2; J: TRBJ1-3; size: few; length: 17; D: TRBD1; DNA: TGTGCCAGCAGCTTGGAGGACAGGGCAAGATCTGGAAACACCATATATTTT; CDR3: CASSLEDRARSGNTIYF